Below are 31 T cell receptor beta chains sequenced from a single sample in a study of CD8+ T cells in alopecia areata. Sample treatment: oral pan-JAK inhibitor, 5-10 mg twice daily. Extraction and reverse transcription of RNA yielded cDNA as the sequencing template. The data were produced by immunoSEQ multiplex PCR, yet TCRdb's version contains in-frame clones alone and is incomplete. The sample has approximately 210,000 clones, roughly three fifths seen once; the top ten hold about 3%. The sample in question was CD4+ T cells sorted from blood, obtained at week 4, from a patient treated with tofacitinib. The receptor set was obtained from a human donor with alopecia areata.

The genes are TRBV7-9 and TRBJ1-2, with D perhaps TRBD1 (6 bases). The V end was cut by 5 bases, the J end by 8 bases, with 18 bases between. Germline values: CDR1 SEHNR, CDR2 FQNEAQ (reference sequence). This CDR3 comprises 14 residues. CDR3 DNA sequence: TGTGCCAGCAGCCTGGGGGGCCTGACTGACGGCTACACCTTC. Translating gives CASSLGGLTDGYTF. The variable domain in full, with the rest retrieved from reference TRBV7-9 and TRBJ1-2, is DTGVSQNPRHKITKRGQNVTFRCDPISEHNRLYWYRQTLGQGPEFLTYFQNEAQLEKSRLLSDRFSAERPKGSFSTLEIQRTEQGDSAMYLCASSLGGLTDGYTFGSGTRLTVV.

Regarding this clone: The sample has other DNA sequences that encode this CDR3 too. In nucleotides, the CDR3 is TGTGCCAGCAGCTTAGTTTTCAGCTATGGCTACACCTTC. Its translation is CASSLVFSYGYTF. The chain uses TRBV7-2 and TRBJ1-2; D call uncertain. The CDR3 is 13 residues long. The V end lost 1 base, the J end lost 4 bases, and 7 bases lay between the germline ends. Germline-derived CDR1 and CDR2 are SGHTA and FQGNSA.

The J gene is TRBJ1-1, the V gene TRBV29-1; no firm D call. Germline V gives CDR1 SQVTM, CDR2 ANQGSEA. V lost 4 bases and J 4 bases, leaving 13 bases between the germline ends. The CDR3 spans 13 residues. The DNA for the CDR3 is TGCAGCGTTGTAAGGGCGTTGGCCACTGAAGCTTTCTTT. It yields the protein CSVVRALATEAFF.

The chain carries TRBV2 and TRBJ2-7, with 7 bases aligning to TRBD1. The ends lost 6 bases at V and 5 bases at J; junction bases unmatched: 13. Per the germline V gene, CDR1 is SNHLY and CDR2 is FYNNEI. The CDR3 consists of 15 residues. The CDR3 reads CASRDMGQWDHEQYF. CDR3 bases: TGTGCCAGCAGGGATATGGGACAGTGGGACCACGAGCAGTACTTC.

The V call is TRBV25-1, the J call TRBJ2-2; 8 positions agree with TRBD1. The CDR3 totals 16 residues. Unmatched junction bases numbered 6, after V lost 5 bases and J lost 1 base. Germline V CDR1 and CDR2: MGHDK, SYGVNS. CDR3 in DNA: TGTGCCAGCAGTAGGGTTGGGACAGGGAACACCGGGGAGCTGTTTTTT. Protein product: CASSRVGTGNTGELFF.

This clone was picked up one time. The rearrangement links TRBV30 to TRBJ1-6, with D uncertain. Trimming took off 3 bases at V and 7 bases at J, with 13 bases between the two ends. The length of the CDR3 is 14 residues. The V gene's germline CDR1 is GTSNPN and CDR2 SVGIG (reference sequence). In DNA, the CDR3 is TGTGCCTGGAGCTTTGGCAGCCAAAATTCACCCCTCCACTTT. It specifies CAWSFGSQNSPLHF.

CDR3 loop: CASSFNRGLLNTEAFF. In DNA, the CDR3 is TGTGCCAGCAGCTTCAACAGGGGGCTTTTGAACACTGAAGCTTTCTTT. This chain joins TRBV13 and TRBJ1-1; 9 nucleotides line up with TRBD1. CDR1 PRHDT and CDR2 FYEKMQ come from the germline V gene (reference sequence). V shed 3 bases, J shed 0 bases, and the junction held 5 bases outside the gene matches. The CDR3 has 16 amino acids.

V gene TRBV9 combines with J gene TRBJ1-6, with TRBD1 matching over 9 bases. V lost 3 bases, J lost 7 bases, and 5 bases stayed unmatched. CDR1 and CDR2 (germline): SGDLS, YYNGEE. The CDR3 runs 15 residues. The CDR3 loop reads CASSAPGQGNSPLHF. DNA of the CDR3: TGTGCCAGCAGCGCCCCGGGACAGGGAAATTCACCCCTCCACTTT.

This chain uses TRBV30 with TRBJ1-2; a weak D match, TRBD1 (5 bases). Germline CDR1 and CDR2: GTSNPN and SVGIG (reference sequence). The CDR3 is 16 residues long. Trimming took off 3 bases at V and 3 bases at J, with 20 bases between the two ends. The DNA for the CDR3 is TGTGCCTGGAGGGAATACGCACCGGGACCGGACTATGGCTACACCTTC. Translation: CAWREYAPGPDYGYTF.

The J gene is TRBJ1-2, the V gene TRBV30; a weak D match, TRBD1 (5 bases). Between the trimmed V and J ends, which lost 3 bases and 0 bases, there was a span of 11 bases. In germline, CDR1 is GTSNPN, CDR2 SVGIG (reference sequence). CDR3 length equals 14 residues. CDR3 nucleotides: TGTGCCTGGAGCGGCGACAGCTCTAACTATGGCTACACCTTC. Residues: CAWSGDSSNYGYTF.

The genes are TRBV5-1 and TRBJ2-5, with 7 bases identical to TRBD1. The CDR3 extends over 16 amino acids. The germline CDR1 and CDR2 sequences are SGHRS and YFSETQ. After removal of 2 bases from V and 2 bases from J, the junction contained 9 bases not matched to a gene. The CDR3 spells CASSFTGADLQETQYF. In DNA, the CDR3 is TGCGCCAGCAGCTTTACAGGGGCCGATCTGCAAGAGACCCAGTACTTC.

The J gene is TRBJ2-5, the V gene TRBV7-2, with D uncertain. The CDR3 spans 13 residues. Trimming removed 6 bases at V and 5 bases at J, with 13 bases between. Germline V gives CDR1 SGHTA, CDR2 FQGNSA. CDR3 nucleotides: TGTGCCAGCAGTCCCACTGGGTTGGAGACCCAGTACTTC. It translates to CASSPTGLETQYF.

The CDR3 sequence is CASSPTTSGGAGEQFF. The DNA of the CDR3 is TGTGCCAGCTCACCCACCACTAGCGGGGGGGCCGGGGAGCAGTTCTTC. V is TRBV18 and J is TRBJ2-1; 13 positions agree with TRBD2. The length of the CDR3 is 16 residues. In germline, CDR1 is KGHSH, CDR2 LQKENI. V was pared by 3 bases and J by 10 bases, with 9 bases of the junction left unmatched.

This clone came up a few times. The V and J genes are TRBV30 and TRBJ1-2; D may be TRBD1 (6 bases). V was pared by 0 bases and J by 3 bases, with 8 bases between. This CDR3 comprises 13 residues. Germline assignment: CDR1 GTSNPN and CDR2 SVGIG (reference sequence). The CDR3 sequence: CAWSVRTDYGYTF. In DNA, the CDR3 is TGTGCCTGGAGTGTACGGACAGACTATGGCTACACCTTC. The full variable domain, its missing parts supplied by reference TRBV30 and TRBJ1-2, is SQTIHQWPATLVQPVGSPLSLECTVEGTSNPNLYWYRQAAGRGLQLLFYSVGIGQISSEVPQNLSASRPQDRQFILSSKKLLLSDSGFYLCAWSVRTDYGYTFGSGTRLTVV.

V is TRBV5-4 and J is TRBJ2-7; D may be TRBD2 (5 bases). Trimming removed 4 bases at V and 7 bases at J, with 15 bases between. Germline V lookup: CDR1 SGHNT, CDR2 YYREEE (reference sequence). The CDR3 has 13 amino acids. Here the CDR3 reads CASSRPDSGEQYF. Written as DNA, the CDR3 is TGTGCCAGCAGCCGGCCTGACTCGGGAGAGCAGTACTTC.

The gene calls are TRBV4-1 and TRBJ1-2; TRBD1 matches at 7 bases. There are 15 residues in the CDR3. J was trimmed by 4 bases and V by 0 bases; bases with no gene match: 5. In germline, CDR1 is MGHRA, CDR2 YSYEKL. The CDR3 nucleotides are TGCGCCAGCAGCCAAGAACCGGGACAGACCTATGGCTACACCTTC. As protein: CASSQEPGQTYGYTF.

This clone occurred once. The CDR3 sequence is CAWSVRRGQPQHF. CDR3 nucleotides: TGTGCCTGGAGTGTACGCAGGGGCCAGCCCCAGCATTTT. This chain joins TRBV30 and TRBJ1-5, with a weak D call TRBD1 (6 bases). There are 13 residues in the CDR3. V lost 0 bases and J 7 bases, leaving 10 bases between the germline ends. The V gene's germline CDR1 is GTSNPN and CDR2 SVGIG (reference sequence).

The chain joins TRBV30 to TRBJ1-1; 7 nucleotides match TRBD1. V dropped 3 bases and J dropped 1; count of bases not matched to a gene: 5. The CDR3 is 14 residues long. CDR1 is GTSNPN and CDR2 is SVGIG in the germline V gene (reference sequence). The DNA for the CDR3 is TGTGCCTGGAGCCACGGGACAGCGAACACTGAAGCTTTCTTT. This translates into CAWSHGTANTEAFF.

This clone was detected only a few times. V and J are TRBV29-1 and TRBJ2-5; 14 bases fit TRBD2. V gave up 6 bases and J gave up 5 bases; unmatched junction bases: 5. Germline V gene data show CDR1 as SQVTM and CDR2 as ANQGSEA. The CDR3 totals 14 residues. CDR3 residues: CSVRLAGGPETQYF. The CDR3 DNA reads TGCAGCGTGAGACTAGCGGGGGGGCCCGAGACCCAGTACTTC.

This chain links TRBV4-1 with TRBJ1-5, with D possibly matching TRBD1 (6 bases). Germline CDR1 MGHRA, CDR2 YSYEKL. V shed 1 base and J shed 6 bases, with 19 bases lying between them. The CDR3 covers 17 residues. The DNA for the CDR3 is TGCGCCAGCAGCCAAGTCGGCAGGGGAAAGGGAAGTCAGCCCCAGCATTTT. Protein sequence: CASSQVGRGKGSQPQHF.

The chain carries TRBV6-5 and TRBJ1-2, with 7 bases lining up with TRBD1. Losses at the gene ends were 4 bases for V and 8 bases for J; bases not matched to a gene: 10. This CDR3 region has 14 residues. Germline CDR1 reads MNHEY; CDR2 reads SVGAGI. CDR3 in amino acids: CASSFLRGRNGYTF. The CDR3 nucleotides are TGTGCCAGCAGTTTCCTCAGGGGGAGGAACGGCTACACCTTC.

The chain joins TRBV5-6 to TRBJ2-2, with a tentative D call TRBD1 (5 bases). Deletions cut 9 bases from V and 0 bases from J, with 12 bases between. Germline values: CDR1 SGHDT, CDR2 YYEEEE. The CDR3 sequence is 14 residues long. The CDR3 sequence is CATKGKANTGELFF. DNA of the CDR3: TGTGCCACCAAGGGGAAAGCGAACACCGGGGAGCTGTTTTTT.

This rearrangement joins TRBV6-1 to TRBJ1-5; no firm D call. Looked up from germline, CDR1 is MNHNS and CDR2 is SASEGT. V lost 6 bases and J 4 bases, leaving 10 bases between the germline ends. The CDR3 contains 13 residues. The CDR3 DNA sequence: TGTGCCAGCAGCCAGACTGTGAATCAGCCCCAGCATTTT. As protein: CASSQTVNQPQHF.

The genes are TRBV4-1 and TRBJ2-5, with 14 bases aligning to TRBD2. The CDR3 totals 18 residues. The V segment lost 1 base and the J segment 5 bases; nucleotides outside the gene matches: 9. Germline V lookup: CDR1 MGHRA, CDR2 YSYEKL. CDR3 sequence: CASSQGGLAGARRETQYF. DNA of the CDR3: TGCGCCAGCAGCCAAGGGGGACTAGCGGGAGCGAGGCGTGAGACCCAGTACTTC.

The gene calls are TRBV7-9 and TRBJ2-5, with D possibly being TRBD2 (6 bases). V was pared by 7 bases and J by 4 bases, with 16 bases between. Germline loops: CDR1 SEHNR, CDR2 FQNEAQ (reference sequence). The CDR3 runs 14 residues. This CDR3 reads CASTHELARETQYF. The DNA for the CDR3 is TGTGCCAGCACCCACGAGCTAGCGCGAGAGACCCAGTACTTC.

The rearrangement joins TRBV6-5 to TRBJ1-1; 11 positions match TRBD1. The CDR3 totals 14 residues. The V segment lost 2 bases and the J segment 8 bases; nucleotides outside the gene matches: 4. Germline CDR1 is MNHEY and CDR2 is SVGAGI. The CDR3, as DNA: TGTGCCAGCAGTTACGGGGACAGGGGGAAAGAAGCTTTCTTT. It specifies CASSYGDRGKEAFF.

This clone was counted only a few times. DNA for the CDR3: TGTGCCGGAACGACAGGGCGGGATGAGCAGTTCTTC. Translation gives CAGTTGRDEQFF. This chain uses TRBV7-9 with TRBJ2-1; 7 bases fit TRBD1. The germline gives CDR1 SEHNR, CDR2 FQNEAQ (reference sequence). V lost 11 bases, J lost 8 bases, and 9 bases stayed unmatched. The CDR3 totals 12 residues. Filled out from reference TRBV7-9 and TRBJ2-1, the complete variable domain reads DTGVSQNPRHKITKRGQNVTFRCDPISEHNRLYWYRQTLGQGPEFLTYFQNEAQLEKSRLLSDRFSAERPKGSFSTLEIQRTEQGDSAMYLCAGTTGRDEQFFGPGTRLTVL.

The DNA of the CDR3 is TGTGCCAGCAGTTTGAGCGGACAGGGGGCGCCTAATTCACCCCTCCACTTT. Protein sequence: CASSLSGQGAPNSPLHF. V gene TRBV27 combines with J gene TRBJ1-6, with TRBD1 matching over 11 bases. Losses at the gene ends were 3 bases for V and 6 bases for J; bases not matched to a gene: 7. The CDR3 covers 17 residues. In germline, CDR1 is MNHEY, CDR2 SMNVEV (reference sequence).

The rearrangement uses TRBV30 and TRBJ2-7; TRBD2 matches at 8 bases. CDR3 length: 14 residues. The V gene's germline CDR1 is GTSNPN and CDR2 SVGIG (reference sequence). J was trimmed by 3 bases and V by 0 bases; bases with no gene match: 4. CDR3 amino acids: CAWSVQRGSYEQYF. DNA for the CDR3: TGTGCCTGGAGTGTACAGCGGGGGAGCTACGAGCAGTACTTC. The full variable domain, in which reference TRBV30 and TRBJ2-7 provide the parts outside the CDR3, is SQTIHQWPATLVQPVGSPLSLECTVEGTSNPNLYWYRQAAGRGLQLLFYSVGIGQISSEVPQNLSASRPQDRQFILSSKKLLLSDSGFYLCAWSVQRGSYEQYFGPGTRLTVT.

This rearrangement joins TRBV30 to TRBJ1-2; D remains ambiguous. V was shortened by 3 bases and J by 2 bases, with 7 bases between the two germline ends. The CDR3 extends over 12 amino acids. Per germline, CDR1 GTSNPN and CDR2 SVGIG (reference sequence). CDR3 in amino acids: CAWRSPNYGYTF. CDR3 sequence (DNA): TGTGCCTGGAGGTCACCCAACTATGGCTACACCTTC. The full variable domain, completed using reference TRBV30 and TRBJ1-2, is SQTIHQWPATLVQPVGSPLSLECTVEGTSNPNLYWYRQAAGRGLQLLFYSVGIGQISSEVPQNLSASRPQDRQFILSSKKLLLSDSGFYLCAWRSPNYGYTFGSGTRLTVV.

The chain recombines TRBV4-2 with TRBJ2-3; 10 bases are a match to TRBD2. This CDR3 spans 18 amino acids. Germline CDR1 is LGHNA and CDR2 is YNFKEQ. J gave up 4 bases and V 2 bases, and 12 bases lay outside the gene matches. The CDR3 is CASSQNSGGQVAADTQYF. The CDR3 region has the DNA TGTGCCAGCAGCCAAAATAGCGGGGGGCAGGTGGCCGCAGATACGCAGTATTTT.